This passage covers 31 T cell receptor beta chains from one sample sequenced in a study of T-cell reconstitution after alpha-beta-depleted transplantation in children. Library preparation (for TCRbeta) was performed with unique molecular identifiers. TCRdb independently ran MiXCR on the PCR reads; one entry per CDR3 protein. The sample yields 200,000 to 250,000 distinct CDR3 sequences, under 13% seen once. The sample was PBMCs, taken before TCRalphabeta/CD19-depleted stem cell transplant. These receptors were obtained from a child under two years old with acute myeloid leukemia, due to receive a stem cell transplant.

This chain joins TRBV7-9 and TRBJ1-2, with TRBD1 matching over 9 bases. In germline, CDR1 is SEHNR, CDR2 FQNEAQ (reference sequence). This CDR3 comprises 14 residues. With 1 base clipped from V and 7 bases from J, the junction kept 4 bases outside the gene matches. CDR3 bases: TGTGCCAGCAGCTTAGACAGGGGGCAGGGTGGCTACACCTTC. Protein: CASSLDRGQGGYTF.

The sample holds many counts of this clonotype. V and J are TRBV30 and TRBJ1-5; D is unresolved. Germline values: CDR1 GTSNPN, CDR2 SVGIG (reference sequence). The V and J ends lost 1 base and 7 bases respectively, with 14 bases between them. This CDR3 is 14 amino acids long. CDR3 residues: CAWSGLSVGQPQHF. The CDR3 DNA is TGTGCCTGGAGTGGCTTATCTGTAGGGCAGCCCCAGCATTTT. Based on the CDR3 plus reference TRBV30 and TRBJ1-5, the full variable domain is SQTIHQWPATLVQPVGSPLSLECTVEGTSNPNLYWYRQAAGRGLQLLFYSVGIGQISSEVPQNLSASRPQDRQFILSSKKLLLSDSGFYLCAWSGLSVGQPQHFGDGTRLSIL.

This clonotype has at least ten counts. V is TRBV6-1 and J is TRBJ2-5; 15 positions match TRBD2. Looked up from germline, CDR1 is MNHNS and CDR2 is SASEGT. The V segment lost 6 bases and the J segment 5 bases; nucleotides outside the gene matches: 7. The CDR3 has 16 residues. CDR3 region: CASRPGLAGGAETQYF. In DNA, the CDR3 is TGTGCCAGCAGACCTGGACTAGCGGGAGGGGCTGAGACCCAGTACTTC.

This clonotype was observed at least ten times. The gene calls are TRBV28 and TRBJ2-2; D gene unclear. The CDR3 spans 15 residues. Looked up from germline, CDR1 is MDHEN and CDR2 is SYDVKM. V shed 3 bases and J shed 0 bases, with 8 bases lying between them. Here the CDR3 DNA reads TGTGCCAGCAGTTTTGCCGGCACGAACACCGGGGAGCTGTTTTTT. Protein product: CASSFAGTNTGELFF.

This clonotype appeared many times. This chain uses TRBV29-1 with TRBJ1-2; 9 nucleotides agree with TRBD1. The CDR3 totals 14 residues. Germline lookup yields CDR1 SQVTM and CDR2 ANQGSEA. Trimming took 4 bases from V and 3 from J; bases not matched to a gene: 6. This chain's CDR3 is CSVVTWTGDYGYTF. CDR3 sequence (DNA): TGCAGCGTTGTAACCTGGACAGGGGACTATGGCTACACCTTC.

This clonotype was seen ten or more times. Mismatch with germline at one junction end may stem from a read error. The V and J genes are TRBV5-5 and TRBJ1-1; no reliable D call. The germline V gene encodes CDR1 SGHKS and CDR2 YYEKEE (reference sequence). The CDR3 runs to 14 residues. The CDR3 DNA reads TGTTCCAGCAGGAACGACTTGGGAAGAACTGAAGCTTTCTTT. Protein sequence: CSSRNDLGRTEAFF.

There are many counts of this clonotype. The V and J genes are TRBV5-1 and TRBJ2-2; D possibly corresponds to TRBD1 (6 bases). CDR3 size: 16 residues. Germline V gene lookup returns CDR1 SGHRS and CDR2 YFSETQ. Trimming took 0 bases from V and 1 from J, leaving 10 bases between them. As DNA, the CDR3 is TGCGCCAGCAGCTTGGTCGCGACAGGGAACACCGGGGAGCTGTTTTTT. This translates into CASSLVATGNTGELFF.

This clonotype occurred many times. The J gene is TRBJ1-2, the V gene TRBV3-1, with 9 bases matching TRBD1. This CDR3 spans 16 amino acids. V dropped 0 bases and J dropped 7; count of bases not matched to a gene: 9. Germline-derived CDR1 and CDR2 are LGHDT and YNNKEL (reference sequence). CDR3 DNA sequence: TGTGCCAGCAGCCAAGAAGGCCACGGACAGGGGTTTGGCTACACCTTC. Encoded protein: CASSQEGHGQGFGYTF.

This clonotype was seen many times. This chain joins TRBV7-2 and TRBJ2-3, with unresolved D. The CDR3 loop spans 15 amino acids. Germline CDR1 and CDR2: SGHTA and FQGNSA. The V and J ends lost 0 bases and 4 bases respectively, with 11 bases between them. CDR3 sequence (DNA): TGTGCCAGCAGCTTAGCACGGTCCGGCCCAGATACGCAGTATTTT. Translating gives CASSLARSGPDTQYF.

This clonotype was observed many times. This chain joins TRBV27 and TRBJ2-5; 7 nucleotides agree with TRBD1. CDR3 length: 15 residues. V trimming: 3 bases; J trimming: 4 bases; junction bases outside the gene matches: 8. CDR1 and CDR2 (germline): MNHEY, SMNVEV (reference sequence). The CDR3 here is CASSFKTGLGETQYF. CDR3 nucleotides: TGTGCCAGCAGTTTCAAGACAGGGCTGGGAGAGACCCAGTACTTC.

In this sample, this clonotype turned up many times. CDR3 DNA sequence: TGTGCCAGCAGCTTGAGGGGGAATGGGAACACTGAAGCTTTCTTT. Translation gives CASSLRGNGNTEAFF. The rearrangement uses TRBV5-5 and TRBJ1-1; tentatively, D is TRBD1 (6 bases). The CDR3 runs to 15 residues. Germline lookup yields CDR1 SGHKS and CDR2 YYEKEE (reference sequence). Trimming pared 1 base from V and 1 base from J, leaving 11 bases between.

Of note for this clonotype: A clone one base away is much larger, so this may be a read error. The chain is built from TRBV28 and TRBJ2-7; TRBD2 aligns across 8 bases. Germline assignment: CDR1 MDHEN and CDR2 SYDVKM. The CDR3 consists of 14 residues. The chain's CDR3 is CTSSLAGFPYEQYF. The CDR3 nucleotides are TGTACCAGCAGTTTAGCGGGATTCCCCTACGAGCAGTACTTC.

V and J are TRBV3-1 and TRBJ1-1; possibly TRBD1 for D (6 bases). There are 15 residues in the CDR3. Germline V CDR1 and CDR2: LGHDT, YNNKEL (reference sequence). Between the trimmed V and J ends, which lost 1 base and 4 bases, there was a span of 13 bases. CDR3: CASSQGEGGSTEAFF. CDR3 DNA: TGTGCCAGCAGCCAAGGAGAAGGGGGGTCCACTGAAGCTTTCTTT.

This clonotype occurred many times. The J gene is TRBJ2-3, the V gene TRBV29-1; 11 bases agree with TRBD2. From germline, CDR1 is SQVTM and CDR2 ANQGSEA. The CDR3 totals 15 residues. The junction had 9 bases not matched to a gene; V was cut back by 6 bases and J by 4 bases. In DNA form, the CDR3 reads TGCAGCGTGGGGCAACTAGCGGGGGCCCCAGATACGCAGTATTTT. It specifies CSVGQLAGAPDTQYF.

This clonotype appeared a few times. This rearrangement joins TRBV20-1 to TRBJ2-3; D remains unclear. The germline gives CDR1 DFQATT, CDR2 SNEGSKA (reference sequence). Trimming cost V 6 bases and J 5 bases, with 21 bases left between them. CDR3 length: 15 amino acids. CDR3 loop: CSASEPTQRVDTQYF. DNA of the CDR3: TGCAGTGCATCAGAACCAACTCAACGGGTAGATACGCAGTATTTT.

The table lists this clonotype with many counts. J is TRBJ2-5 and V is TRBV5-1; 11 nucleotides line up with TRBD2. Germline CDR1 and CDR2: SGHRS and YFSETQ. The CDR3 has 16 residues. Trimming at V came to 4 bases and at J to 5 bases, leaving 10 bases not matched to a gene. For the CDR3, the DNA is TGCGCCAGCAGCGCCCGACTAGCGGGGCTAGAGGAGACCCAGTACTTC. This translates into CASSARLAGLEETQYF. The full variable domain, completed using reference TRBV5-1 and TRBJ2-5, is KAGVTQTPRYLIKTRGQQVTLSCSPISGHRSVSWYQQTPGQGLQFLFEYFSETQRNKGNFPGRFSGRQFSNSRSEMNVSTLELGDSALYLCASSARLAGLEETQYFGPGTRLLVL.

The sample holds many counts of this clonotype. V usage is TRBV28 and J usage is TRBJ2-2, with 12 bases identical to TRBD1. Germline loops: CDR1 MDHEN, CDR2 SYDVKM. V lost 5 bases and J lost 7; bases outside the gene matches: 14. The CDR3 is 18 amino acids. The CDR3 is CASSPSYGDRGRGGELFF. CDR3 in DNA: TGTGCCAGCAGTCCCTCGTATGGGGACAGGGGGCGAGGCGGGGAGCTGTTTTTT.

This clonotype was recorded at least ten times. The V gene is TRBV20-1, the J gene TRBJ1-4, with no clear D. The V and J ends lost 3 bases and 0 bases respectively, with 8 bases between them. This CDR3 has 14 residues. Germline V gene lookup returns CDR1 DFQATT and CDR2 SNEGSKA (reference sequence). CDR3 DNA sequence: TGCAGTGCTAGTCGGCAGTCAACTAATGAAAAACTGTTTTTT. It yields the protein CSASRQSTNEKLFF.

This chain uses TRBV20-1 with TRBJ1-5; D unresolved. Between the trimmed V and J ends, which lost 4 bases and 5 bases, there was a span of 15 bases. Germline CDR1 DFQATT, CDR2 SNEGSKA (reference sequence). The CDR3 loop spans 14 amino acids. The CDR3 region is CSATQATRHQPQHF. The CDR3 nucleotides read TGCAGTGCTACTCAGGCCACGAGACATCAGCCCCAGCATTTT.

This clonotype occurred many times. The chain combines TRBV12-3 or TRBV12-4 with TRBJ2-3; the D is unclear. The length of the CDR3 is 13 residues. The V and J ends lost 6 bases and 4 bases respectively, with 11 bases between them. The CDR3 nucleotides are TGTGCCAGCAGGCGGACGGGCGCAGATACGCAGTATTTT. Encoded protein: CASRRTGADTQYF.

This chain joins TRBV7-7 and TRBJ2-5; no clear D gene. This CDR3 spans 15 amino acids. Germline V gene data show CDR1 as SSHAT and CDR2 as FNYEAQ (reference sequence). V lost 3 bases to trimming and J lost 5 bases, with 16 bases between them. The CDR3 nucleotides read TGTGCCAGCAGCTTGAAGGGATTCCTCGGGGAGACCCAGTACTTC. As protein: CASSLKGFLGETQYF.

This sequence joins TRBV27 and TRBJ2-1; 13 bases are a match to TRBD2. V lost 8 bases and J lost 5; bases outside the gene matches: 6. Germline CDR1 reads MNHEY; CDR2 reads SMNVEV (reference sequence). The CDR3 is made up of 15 amino acids. As DNA, the CDR3 is TGTGCCAGCGGATCCGGGACTAGCGGGGACAATGAGCAGTTCTTC. Residues: CASGSGTSGDNEQFF.

The chain joins TRBV19 to TRBJ1-3; possibly TRBD1 for D (6 bases). CDR3 length: 17 residues. Germline-derived CDR1 and CDR2 are LNHDA and SQIVND (reference sequence). Trimming pared 7 bases from V and 4 bases from J, leaving 23 bases between. The DNA for the CDR3 is TGTGCCAGTACCCATTTCGGGCAGGACAGTGCCGGAAACACCATATATTTT. Protein: CASTHFGQDSAGNTIYF.

This clonotype was seen many times. The genes are TRBV7-9 and TRBJ2-1, with 12 bases aligning to TRBD2. From germline, CDR1 is SEHNR and CDR2 FQNEAQ (reference sequence). The CDR3 extends over 16 amino acids. After removal of 2 bases from V and 6 bases from J, the junction contained 5 bases not matched to a gene. This CDR3 reads CASSLSGLAGSNEQFF. CDR3 in DNA: TGTGCCAGCAGCTTATCCGGACTAGCGGGAAGCAATGAGCAGTTCTTC.

This clonotype was counted between two and nine times. This chain uses TRBV12-3 or TRBV12-4 with TRBJ2-1; D may be TRBD1 or TRBD2 (6 bases each). V dropped 2 bases and J dropped 0 bases, with 20 bases sitting between them. The CDR3 totals 19 residues. CDR3 nucleotide sequence: TGTGCCAGCAGTTTACGGGGACACGGGGGCTCGAGCTCCTACAATGAGCAGTTCTTC. Amino acids: CASSLRGHGGSSSYNEQFF.

This clonotype has ten or more counts. The genes are TRBV29-1 and TRBJ1-1, with D perhaps TRBD1 (6 bases). This CDR3 is built from 12 residues. CDR1 is SQVTM, CDR2 ANQGSEA, per germline. The CDR3 region has the DNA TGCACGTCGAGGGGGTCGAACACTGAAGCTTTCTTT. Translated: CTSRGSNTEAFF.

The table lists this clonotype with many counts. The chain has TRBV7-9 and TRBJ2-7; 10 bases match TRBD2. CDR1 is SEHNR and CDR2 is FQNEAQ in the germline V gene (reference sequence). V trimming: 6 bases; J trimming: 1 base; junction bases outside the gene matches: 3. The length of the CDR3 is 14 residues. This chain's CDR3 is CASRNSGRSYEQYF. The CDR3, as DNA: TGTGCCAGCAGAAATAGCGGGAGGTCCTACGAGCAGTACTTC.

This clonotype has ten or more counts. The chain has TRBV29-1 and TRBJ1-1; the D is unclear. The CDR3 loop spans 12 amino acids. Per germline, CDR1 SQVTM and CDR2 ANQGSEA. V lost 0 bases to trimming and J lost 4 bases, with 6 bases between them. The CDR3 nucleotides read TGCAGCGTTGAAGATCAAAGCACTGAAGCTTTCTTT. This encodes CSVEDQSTEAFF.

The rearrangement uses TRBV15 and TRBJ2-2; possibly TRBD2 for D (6 bases). V was trimmed by 6 bases and J by 4 bases, leaving 9 bases between them. The CDR3 consists of 13 residues. The germline CDR1 and CDR2 sequences are LNHNV and YYDKDF (reference sequence). The CDR3 DNA reads TGTGCCACCAGTCTCGGGGGCACCGGGGAGCTGTTTTTT. Its translation: CATSLGGTGELFF.

This clonotype was picked up many times. The chain recombines TRBV4-3 with TRBJ1-6; D is ambiguous. The germline CDR1 and CDR2 sequences are LGHNA and YSLEER. CDR3 length: 15 amino acids. The V gene lost 0 bases and the J gene lost 10 bases, with 13 bases spanning the gap. The CDR3 loop is CASSQELGGLSPLHF. The CDR3 region has the DNA TGCGCCAGCAGCCAAGAGTTGGGAGGGTTGTCACCCCTCCACTTT.

This clonotype was counted at least ten times. CDR3 DNA: TGTGCCATCAGTGAGGACATAGCGGGAGTTAATGAGCAGTTCTTC. Amino acid sequence: CAISEDIAGVNEQFF. This rearrangement joins TRBV10-3 to TRBJ2-1; 9 bases align to TRBD2. Germline lookup yields CDR1 ENHRY and CDR2 SYGVKD. This CDR3 region has 15 residues. The V gene end was trimmed by 2 bases and the J gene end by 7 bases; junction bases not matched to a gene: 6.